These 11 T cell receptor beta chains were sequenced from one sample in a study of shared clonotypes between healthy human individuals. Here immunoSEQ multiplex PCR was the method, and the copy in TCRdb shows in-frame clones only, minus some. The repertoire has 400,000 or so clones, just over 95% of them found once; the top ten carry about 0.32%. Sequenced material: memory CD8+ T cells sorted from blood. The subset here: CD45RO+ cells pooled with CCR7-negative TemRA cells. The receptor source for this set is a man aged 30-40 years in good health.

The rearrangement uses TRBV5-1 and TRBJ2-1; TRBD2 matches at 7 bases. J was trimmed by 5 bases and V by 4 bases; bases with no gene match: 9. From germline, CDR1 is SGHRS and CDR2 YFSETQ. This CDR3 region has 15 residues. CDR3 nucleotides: TGCGCCAGCAGCCAGCTCGGGGGGTTCAACAATGAGCAGTTCTTC. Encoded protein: CASSQLGGFNNEQFF.

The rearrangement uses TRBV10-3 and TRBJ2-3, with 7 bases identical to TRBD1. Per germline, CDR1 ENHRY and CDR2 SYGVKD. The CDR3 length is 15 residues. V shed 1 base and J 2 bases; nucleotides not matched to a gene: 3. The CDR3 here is CAISELDRATDTQYF. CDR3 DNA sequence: TGTGCCATCAGTGAGTTAGACAGGGCCACAGATACGCAGTATTTT.

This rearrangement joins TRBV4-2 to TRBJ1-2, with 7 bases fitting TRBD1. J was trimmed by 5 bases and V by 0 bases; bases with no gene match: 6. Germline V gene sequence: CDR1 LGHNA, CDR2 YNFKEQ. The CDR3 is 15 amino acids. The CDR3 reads CASSQDLGQRYGYTF. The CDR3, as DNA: TGTGCCAGCAGCCAAGATCTGGGACAGCGATATGGCTACACCTTC.

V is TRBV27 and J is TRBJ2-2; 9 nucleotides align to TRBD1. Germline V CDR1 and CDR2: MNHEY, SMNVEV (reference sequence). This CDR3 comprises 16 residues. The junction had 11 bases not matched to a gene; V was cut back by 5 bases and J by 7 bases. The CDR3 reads CASSRTGGLGGGELFF. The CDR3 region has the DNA TGTGCCAGCAGTCGTACAGGGGGCTTAGGTGGCGGGGAGCTGTTTTTT.

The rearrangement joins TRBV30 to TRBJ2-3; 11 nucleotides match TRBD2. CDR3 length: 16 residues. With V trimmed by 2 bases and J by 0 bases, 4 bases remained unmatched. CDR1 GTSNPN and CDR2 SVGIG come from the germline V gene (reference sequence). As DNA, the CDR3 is TGTGCCTGGAGTCCGGGACTAGCGGCTAGCACAGATACGCAGTATTTT. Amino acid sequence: CAWSPGLAASTDTQYF.

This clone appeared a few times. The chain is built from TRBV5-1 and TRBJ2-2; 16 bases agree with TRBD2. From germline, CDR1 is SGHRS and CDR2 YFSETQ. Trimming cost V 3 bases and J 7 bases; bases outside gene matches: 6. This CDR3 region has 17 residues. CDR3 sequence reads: CASSSTGTSGRGGELFF. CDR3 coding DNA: TGCGCCAGCAGCTCCACCGGGACTAGCGGGAGGGGCGGGGAGCTGTTTTTT.

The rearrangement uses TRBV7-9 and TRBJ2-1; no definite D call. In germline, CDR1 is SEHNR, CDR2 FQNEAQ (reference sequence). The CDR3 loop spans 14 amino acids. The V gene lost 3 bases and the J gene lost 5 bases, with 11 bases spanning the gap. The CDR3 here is CASSFVLPNNEQFF. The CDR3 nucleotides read TGTGCCAGCAGCTTTGTTCTCCCAAACAATGAGCAGTTCTTC.

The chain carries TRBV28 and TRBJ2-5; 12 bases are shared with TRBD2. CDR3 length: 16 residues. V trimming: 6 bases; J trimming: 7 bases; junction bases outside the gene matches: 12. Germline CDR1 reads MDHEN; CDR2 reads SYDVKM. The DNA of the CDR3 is TGTGCCAGCAGCGCTGGGACTAGCGGGTCGGGGGGGACCCAGTACTTC. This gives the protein CASSAGTSGSGGTQYF.

The CDR3 spells CASSSVRGYQETQYF. The CDR3 coding sequence is TGTGCCAGCAGTTCGGTCAGGGGGTACCAAGAGACCCAGTACTTC. The gene calls are TRBV28 and TRBJ2-5, with 7 bases that match TRBD1. The CDR3 covers 15 residues. Germline values: CDR1 MDHEN, CDR2 SYDVKM. The ends lost 4 bases at V and 0 bases at J; junction bases unmatched: 5.

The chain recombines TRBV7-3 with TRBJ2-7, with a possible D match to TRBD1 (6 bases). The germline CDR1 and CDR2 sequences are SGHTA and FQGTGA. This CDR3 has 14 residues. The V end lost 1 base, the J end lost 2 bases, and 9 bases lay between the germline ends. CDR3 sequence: CASSLKGGPYEQYF. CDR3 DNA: TGTGCCAGCAGCTTAAAAGGGGGTCCCTACGAGCAGTACTTC.

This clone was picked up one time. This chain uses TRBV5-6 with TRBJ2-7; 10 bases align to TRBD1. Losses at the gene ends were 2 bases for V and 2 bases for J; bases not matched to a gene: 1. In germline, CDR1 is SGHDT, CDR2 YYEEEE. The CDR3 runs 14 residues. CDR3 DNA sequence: TGTGCCAGCAGCTTTGGGACAGGGGCCTACGAGCAGTACTTC. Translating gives CASSFGTGAYEQYF. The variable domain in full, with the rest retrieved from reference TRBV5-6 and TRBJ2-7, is DAGVTQSPTHLIKTRGQQVTLRCSPKSGHDTVSWYQQALGQGPQFIFQYYEEEERQRGNFPDRFSGHQFPNYSSELNVNALLLGDSALYLCASSFGTGAYEQYFGPGTRLTVT.